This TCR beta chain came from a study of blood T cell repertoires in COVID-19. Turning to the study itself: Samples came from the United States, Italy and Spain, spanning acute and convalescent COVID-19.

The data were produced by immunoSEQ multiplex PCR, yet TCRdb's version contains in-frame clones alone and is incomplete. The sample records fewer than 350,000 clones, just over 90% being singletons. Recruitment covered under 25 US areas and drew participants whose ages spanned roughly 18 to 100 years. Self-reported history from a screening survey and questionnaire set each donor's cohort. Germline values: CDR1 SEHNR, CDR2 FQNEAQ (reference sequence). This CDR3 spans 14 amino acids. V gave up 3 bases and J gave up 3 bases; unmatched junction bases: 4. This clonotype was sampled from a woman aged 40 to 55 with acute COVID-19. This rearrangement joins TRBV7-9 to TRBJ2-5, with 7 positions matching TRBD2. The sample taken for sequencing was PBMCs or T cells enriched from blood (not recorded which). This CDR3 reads CASSLGGLEETQYF. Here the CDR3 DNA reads TGTGCCAGCAGCTTGGGGGGGTTGGAAGAGACCCAGTACTTC.